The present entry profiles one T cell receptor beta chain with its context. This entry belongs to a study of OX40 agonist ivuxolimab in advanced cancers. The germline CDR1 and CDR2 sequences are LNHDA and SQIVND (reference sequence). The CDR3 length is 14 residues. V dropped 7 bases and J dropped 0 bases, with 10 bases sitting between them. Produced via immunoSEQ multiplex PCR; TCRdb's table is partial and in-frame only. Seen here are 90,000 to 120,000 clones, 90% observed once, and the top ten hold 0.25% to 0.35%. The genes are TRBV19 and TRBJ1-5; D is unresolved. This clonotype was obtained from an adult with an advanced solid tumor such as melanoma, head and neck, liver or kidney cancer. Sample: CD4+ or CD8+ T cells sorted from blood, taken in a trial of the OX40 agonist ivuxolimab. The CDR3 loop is CASTARYSNQPQHF. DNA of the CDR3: TGTGCCAGTACTGCCCGTTATAGCAATCAGCCCCAGCATTTT.